Listed here are 18 T cell receptor beta chains from one sample, sequenced in a study of breast tumors, draining lymph nodes, adjacent tissues. TCRdb passed the multiplex PCR reads through MiXCR, listing each CDR3 protein once. The repertoire holds over 35,000 distinct CDR3 sequences, with roughly 36% as singletons. The sequenced sample consisted of breast tumor tissue. All receptors derive from a female donor with breast cancer. Some clones in this sample may be carry-over from other donors' samples.

The gene calls are TRBV7-8 and TRBJ2-2, with a tentative D call TRBD1 (6 bases). Per germline, CDR1 SGHVS and CDR2 FQNEAQ. The CDR3 consists of 12 residues. Trimming left V 5 bases short and J 8 bases short, with 9 bases between. CDR3 sequence reads: CASSGQTGELFF. The CDR3, as DNA: TGTGCCAGCAGCGGACAGACAGGGGAGCTGTTTTTT.

As for this clonotype: The junction departs from the called germline gene at one end, perhaps through a read error. V and J are TRBV28 and TRBJ1-3; TRBD1 might be the D (6 bases). Germline CDR1 MDHEN, CDR2 SYDVKM. This CDR3 has 15 residues. CDR3: CASSLSGVSGNTIYF. The CDR3 DNA reads TGTGCCAGCAGTTTATCAGGGGTCTCTGGAAACACCATATATTTC.

The chain carries TRBV3-1 and TRBJ2-3; D may correspond to TRBD1 or TRBD2 (5 bases each). Germline CDR1 and CDR2: LGHDT and YNNKEL (reference sequence). There are 15 residues in the CDR3. Trimming cost V 3 bases and J 6 bases, with 16 bases left between them. CDR3 sequence reads: CASSQFMDGTDTQYF. CDR3 nucleotide sequence: TGTGCCAGCAGCCAGTTCATGGACGGGACGGATACGCAGTATTTT.

As to this clonotype: This may be a read error: a much more frequent sequence differs by one nucleotide. The chain links TRBV6-2 or TRBV6-3 to TRBJ2-7; D is unresolved. The CDR3 runs 14 residues. Germline V CDR1 and CDR2: MNHEY, SVGEGT. V gave up 8 bases and J gave up 3 bases, with 17 bases separating them. This chain's CDR3 is CASGDSTKSYEQYF. The CDR3, as DNA: TGTGCCAGCGGAGACTCCACCAAAAGCTACGAGCAGTACTTC.

CDR3 DNA: TGTGCCAGCAGTAGGGACATCTACGAGCAGTACTTC. Residues: CASSRDIYEQYF. This chain connects TRBV2 to TRBJ2-7; possible D gene TRBD1, 6 bases. Germline values: CDR1 SNHLY, CDR2 FYNNEI. The CDR3 is 12 residues long. Trimming left V 5 bases short and J 3 bases short, with 8 bases between.

J is TRBJ2-6 and V is TRBV5-4; the D call may be TRBD1 or TRBD2 (7 bases each). V was pared by 4 bases and J by 0 bases, with 17 bases between. Germline CDR1 and CDR2: SGHNT and YYREEE (reference sequence). The CDR3 sequence is 18 residues long. In DNA form, the CDR3 reads TGTGCCAGCAGCCAGACAGGGAGGGACTACTCTGGGGCCAACGTCCTGACTTTC. The encoded protein is CASSQTGRDYSGANVLTF.

This clonotype was counted ten times or more. This chain joins TRBV6-2 or TRBV6-3 and TRBJ2-7, with a weak D call TRBD1 (7 bases). The CDR3 is 13 amino acids. Germline CDR1 and CDR2: MNHEY and SVGEGT. Trimming left V 7 bases short and J 4 bases short, with 14 bases between. The CDR3 is CASKGASAYEQYF. The CDR3 DNA follows: TGTGCCAGCAAGGGGGCTAGCGCTTACGAGCAGTACTTC.

The chain combines TRBV9 with TRBJ1-6; 8 bases map to TRBD1. Germline V CDR1 and CDR2: SGDLS, YYNGEE. The CDR3 extends over 14 amino acids. Unmatched junction bases numbered 2, after V lost 4 bases and J lost 5 bases. In DNA form, the CDR3 reads TGTGCCAGCAGCCCGGACAGGGATAATTCACCCCTCCACTTT. Amino acid sequence: CASSPDRDNSPLHF.

This clonotype was seen ten or more times. CDR3 amino acids: CASSISSGVPSTDTQYF. CDR3 nucleotide sequence: TGTGCCAGTAGTATTTCGTCGGGGGTCCCGAGCACAGATACGCAGTATTTT. The chain employs TRBV19 and TRBJ2-3; D is perhaps TRBD2 (6 bases). The germline V gene encodes CDR1 LNHDA and CDR2 SQIVND (reference sequence). The CDR3 loop spans 17 amino acids. V was shortened by 3 bases and J by 0 bases, with 16 bases between the two germline ends.

This clonotype showed up many times. The V and J genes are TRBV7-2 and TRBJ2-1; tentative D call: TRBD1 (6 bases). Germline lookup yields CDR1 SGHTA and CDR2 FQGNSA. Deletions cut 6 bases from V and 9 bases from J, with 15 bases between. The CDR3 consists of 13 residues. CDR3 sequence: CASSRYRVSEQFF. The CDR3 DNA is TGTGCCAGCAGTCGCTACAGGGTGAGTGAGCAGTTCTTC.

Regarding this clonotype: Given a much more abundant clone one base away, this may be a read error. The chain links TRBV5-4 to TRBJ2-6, with D perhaps matching TRBD2 (6 bases). CDR3 length: 16 amino acids. Germline CDR1 SGHNT, CDR2 YYREEE (reference sequence). The CDR3, as DNA: TGTGCCAGCAGCTTGCCGCGGGGTCCTGGGGCCAACATCCTGACTTTC. Protein: CASSLPRGPGANILTF.

This clonotype was observed a few times. The rearrangement links TRBV5-4 to TRBJ2-2; no firm D call. V dropped 0 bases and J dropped 4 bases, with 13 bases sitting between them. The germline gives CDR1 SGHNT, CDR2 YYREEE (reference sequence). The CDR3 covers 16 residues. CDR3 protein: CASSLEATAFTGELFF. Here the CDR3 DNA reads TGTGCCAGCAGCTTGGAGGCTACAGCTTTCACCGGGGAGCTGTTTTTT. The entire variable domain, with the rest obtained from reference TRBV5-4 and TRBJ2-2, is as follows: ETGVTQSPTHLIKTRGQQVTLRCSSQSGHNTVSWYQQALGQGPQFIFQYYREEENGRGNFPPRFSGLQFPNYSSELNVNALELDDSALYLCASSLEATAFTGELFFGEGSRLTVL.

A single count supports this clonotype. The rearrangement links TRBV29-1 to TRBJ2-1, with 11 bases matching TRBD2. Trimming removed 0 bases from V and 0 bases from J; junction bases left unmatched: 10. The CDR3 length is 19 residues. Germline CDR1 and CDR2: SQVTM and ANQGSEA. CDR3 in amino acids: CSVEDLGLAAESSYNEQFF. CDR3 sequence (DNA): TGCAGCGTTGAAGATCTGGGACTAGCGGCCGAGAGCTCCTACAATGAGCAGTTCTTC.

This chain's CDR3 is CSASPIADRGNTEAFF. Written as DNA, the CDR3 is TGCAGTGCTAGTCCCATCGCCGACAGGGGTAACACTGAAGCTTTCTTT. V usage is TRBV20-1 and J usage is TRBJ1-1, with TRBD1 matching over 8 bases. V shed 3 bases, J shed 2 bases, and the junction held 11 bases outside the gene matches. The CDR3 is made up of 16 amino acids. The germline CDR1 and CDR2 sequences are DFQATT and SNEGSKA (reference sequence).

Concerning this clonotype itself: A much larger clonotype is one base distant, so this may be a read error. V and J are TRBV11-3 and TRBJ2-1; D remains ambiguous. This CDR3 has 12 amino acids. Per the germline V gene, CDR1 is SGHNT and CDR2 is YENEEA. CDR3 bases: TGTGCCAGCAGCTCCGGGTCGTATGAGCAGCTCTTC. Protein: CASSSGSYEQLF.

This sequence joins TRBV2 and TRBJ2-1; 12 positions agree with TRBD2. The CDR3 length is 13 residues. Unmatched junction bases numbered 9, after V lost 8 bases and J lost 13 bases. Germline V gene data show CDR1 as SNHLY and CDR2 as FYNNEI. Here the CDR3 DNA reads TGTGCCAGCTCCAGGACTAGCGGGAATCGTCAGTTCTTC. Encoded protein: CASSRTSGNRQFF.

This clonotype was seen at least ten times. This chain links TRBV12-3 or TRBV12-4 with TRBJ2-2; D possibly corresponds to TRBD2 (5 bases). The CDR3 length is 14 residues. With 5 bases removed from V and 2 bases from J, the gap between germline ends came to 9 bases. This chain's CDR3 is CASSQRFNTGELFF. CDR3 nucleotide sequence: TGTGCCAGCAGTCAGCGGTTCAACACCGGGGAGCTGTTTTTT.

This clonotype was observed many times. The chain employs TRBV4-1 and TRBJ2-7; D tentatively fits TRBD1 or TRBD2 (5 bases each). The germline V and J ends were trimmed by 2 bases and 2 bases, with 19 bases remaining between them. This CDR3 spans 17 amino acids. Germline CDR1 reads MGHRA; CDR2 reads YSYEKL. The CDR3: CASSQTDLGTGTYEQYF. The CDR3 DNA is TGCGCCAGCAGCCAAACTGATCTAGGGACGGGGACCTACGAGCAGTACTTC.